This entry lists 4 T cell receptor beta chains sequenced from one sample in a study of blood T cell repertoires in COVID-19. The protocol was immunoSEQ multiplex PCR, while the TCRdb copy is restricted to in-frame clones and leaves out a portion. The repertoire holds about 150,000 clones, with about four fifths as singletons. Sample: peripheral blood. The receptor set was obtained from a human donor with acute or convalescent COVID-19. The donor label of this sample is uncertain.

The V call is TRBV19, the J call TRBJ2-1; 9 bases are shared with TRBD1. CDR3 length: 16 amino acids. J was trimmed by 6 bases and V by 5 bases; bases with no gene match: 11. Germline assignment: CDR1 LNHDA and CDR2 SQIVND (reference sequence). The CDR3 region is CASSAHPGTGTNEQFF. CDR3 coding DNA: TGTGCCAGTAGTGCTCACCCCGGGACAGGGACCAATGAGCAGTTCTTC.

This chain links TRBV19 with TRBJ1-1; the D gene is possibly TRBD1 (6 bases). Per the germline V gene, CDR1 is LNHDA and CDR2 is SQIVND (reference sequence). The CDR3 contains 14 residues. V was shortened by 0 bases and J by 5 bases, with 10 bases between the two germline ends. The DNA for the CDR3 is TGTGCCAGTAGTATAGAGCACAGGGTAACTGAAGCTTTCTTT. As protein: CASSIEHRVTEAFF.

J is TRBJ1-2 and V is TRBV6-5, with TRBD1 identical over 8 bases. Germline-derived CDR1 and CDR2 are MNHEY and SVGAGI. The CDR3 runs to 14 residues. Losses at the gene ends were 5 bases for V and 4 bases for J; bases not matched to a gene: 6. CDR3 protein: CASSPGTGPYGYTF. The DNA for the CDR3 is TGTGCCAGCAGTCCCGGGACAGGCCCCTATGGCTACACCTTC.

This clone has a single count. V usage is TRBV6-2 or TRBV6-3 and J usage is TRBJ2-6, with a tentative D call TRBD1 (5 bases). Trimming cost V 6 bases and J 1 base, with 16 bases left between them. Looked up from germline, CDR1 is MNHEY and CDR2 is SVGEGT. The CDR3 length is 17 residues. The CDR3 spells CASSYAHPGSGANVLTF. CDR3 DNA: TGTGCCAGCAGCTATGCTCATCCAGGGTCTGGGGCCAACGTCCTGACTTTC.